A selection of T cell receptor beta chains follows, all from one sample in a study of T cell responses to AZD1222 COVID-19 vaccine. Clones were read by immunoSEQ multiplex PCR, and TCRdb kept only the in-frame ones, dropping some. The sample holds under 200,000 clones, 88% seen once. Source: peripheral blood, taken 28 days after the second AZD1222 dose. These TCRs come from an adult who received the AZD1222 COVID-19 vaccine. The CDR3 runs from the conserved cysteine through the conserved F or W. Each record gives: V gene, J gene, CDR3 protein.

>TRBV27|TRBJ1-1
CASKQDVLAEAFF
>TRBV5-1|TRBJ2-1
CASSLTLSSGAYNEQFF
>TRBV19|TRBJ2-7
CASSTRGTGTRTYEQYF
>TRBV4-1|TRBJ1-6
CASSQDRGVSSYNSPLHF
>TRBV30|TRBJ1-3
CAWSGGDTIYF
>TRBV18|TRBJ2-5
CASSLGQGGETQYF
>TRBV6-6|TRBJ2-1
CASSTPRGDNEQFF
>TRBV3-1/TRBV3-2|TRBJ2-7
CASTLNRSSYEQYF
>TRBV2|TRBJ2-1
CASSETGQRDNEQFF
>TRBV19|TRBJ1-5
CASSIGGGSNQPQHF
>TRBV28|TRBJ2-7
CASTPGGPYEQYF
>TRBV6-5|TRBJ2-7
CASSYVGPSSYEQYF
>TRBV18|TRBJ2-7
CASSPPGTGAYEQYF
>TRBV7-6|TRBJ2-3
CASSTRSRGTDTQYF
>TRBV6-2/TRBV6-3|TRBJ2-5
CASSSEWGRQETQYF
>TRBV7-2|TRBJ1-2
CASNRRSRGDYGYTF
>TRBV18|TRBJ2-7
CASSPRYEQYF
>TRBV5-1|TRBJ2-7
CASSTGTSGVQF
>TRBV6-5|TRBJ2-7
CASTQGVGYEQYF
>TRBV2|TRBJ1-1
CASSVGRLNTEAFF
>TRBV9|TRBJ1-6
CASSVVAENSPLHF
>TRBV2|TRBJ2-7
CASSVRGGGSYEQYF
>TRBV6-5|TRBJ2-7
CASSSPGEQYF
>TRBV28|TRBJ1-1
CASTLGRGWSASEAFF
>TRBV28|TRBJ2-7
CASSAGTGIVYEQYF
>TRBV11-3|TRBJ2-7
CASSLGQGDEQYF
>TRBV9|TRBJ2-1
CASSVVRDRGRREQFF
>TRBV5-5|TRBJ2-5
CASKGTGEIETQYF
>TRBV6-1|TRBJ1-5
CASSEAGHTYSNQPQHF
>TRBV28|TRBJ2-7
CASSVQVKGEQYF
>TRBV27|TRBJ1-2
CASSAGQGGYGYTF
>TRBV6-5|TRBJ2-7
CASTLLAGDYEQYF
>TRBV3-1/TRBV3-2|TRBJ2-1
CASSQDPAGQFF
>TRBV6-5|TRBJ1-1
CASSYKKGVTEAFF
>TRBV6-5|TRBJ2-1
CASRSGTGGNKQFF
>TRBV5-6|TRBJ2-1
CASSLRGKAYNEQFF
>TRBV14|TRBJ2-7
CASSVPPAYEQYF